This passage covers 20 T cell receptor beta chains from one sample sequenced in a study of blood T cell repertoires in COVID-19. TCRdb's copy holds only in-frame clones and misses some; the assay was immunoSEQ multiplex PCR. The table has fewer than 400,000 clones, around 84% seen once; the top ten hold approximately 1.9%. The specimen sequenced was PBMCs or T cells enriched from blood (not recorded which). The source is a woman aged 30 to 39 who had been exposed to COVID-19.

The chain employs TRBV4-2 and TRBJ2-1; TRBD2 agrees at 9 bases. The CDR3 is 15 residues long. CDR1 is LGHNA, CDR2 YNFKEQ, per germline. With 1 base clipped from V and 7 bases from J, the junction kept 5 bases outside the gene matches. The CDR3: CASSQGAGGGNEQFF. In DNA, the CDR3 is TGTGCCAGCAGCCAAGGCGCGGGGGGGGGAAATGAGCAGTTCTTC.

The chain combines TRBV12-3 or TRBV12-4 with TRBJ2-1, with 8 bases matching TRBD2. The CDR3 loop spans 12 amino acids. The junction had 4 bases not matched to a gene; V was cut back by 6 bases and J by 9 bases. This CDR3 is CASSRTSPEQFF. The CDR3 DNA reads TGTGCCAGCAGCAGGACTAGCCCTGAGCAGTTCTTC.

The CDR3 DNA reads TGTGCCAGCAGCGTAGTAGTGGGGCATGAGCAGTTCTTC. Amino acids: CASSVVVGHEQFF. The genes are TRBV9 and TRBJ2-1; TRBD1 is a possible D gene (5 bases). This CDR3 region has 13 residues. The V end lost 0 bases, the J end lost 8 bases, and 9 bases lay between the germline ends. CDR1 SGDLS and CDR2 YYNGEE come from the germline V gene. The whole variable domain, filled in from reference TRBV9 and TRBJ2-1, reads DSGVTQTPKHLITATGQRVTLRCSPRSGDLSVYWYQQSLDQGLQFLIQYYNGEERAKGNILERFSAQQFPDLHSELNLSSLELGDSALYFCASSVVVGHEQFFGPGTRLTVL.

V is TRBV30 and J is TRBJ1-2; D may be TRBD1 (6 bases). Between the trimmed V and J ends, which lost 3 bases and 4 bases, there was a span of 12 bases. The V gene's germline CDR1 is GTSNPN and CDR2 SVGIG (reference sequence). There are 13 residues in the CDR3. The DNA of the CDR3 is TGTGCCTGGAGACGAGGGGGTGGCTATGGCTACACCTTC. It encodes CAWRRGGGYGYTF.

The rearrangement uses TRBV11-3 and TRBJ2-1; TRBD2 agrees at 15 bases. Germline V lookup: CDR1 SGHNT, CDR2 YENEEA. This CDR3 is built from 18 residues. Trimming removed 4 bases from V and 7 bases from J; junction bases left unmatched: 11. The CDR3 loop reads CASSSTERTSGRANEQFF. The CDR3 DNA follows: TGTGCCAGCAGCTCTACTGAACGGACTAGCGGGAGGGCTAATGAGCAGTTCTTC.

This chain joins TRBV9 and TRBJ1-6; 7 nucleotides match TRBD1. After removal of 3 bases from V and 5 bases from J, the junction contained 5 bases not matched to a gene. The length of the CDR3 is 15 residues. Germline V CDR1 and CDR2: SGDLS, YYNGEE. The CDR3 DNA reads as TGTGCCAGCAGCGCTACCGGGACAGATAATTCACCCCTCCACTTT. It yields the protein CASSATGTDNSPLHF.

The chain has TRBV28 and TRBJ1-2, with D uncertain. There are 15 residues in the CDR3. The ends were cut back, 2 bases at V and 0 bases at J, with 10 bases in the middle. Germline V gene lookup returns CDR1 MDHEN and CDR2 SYDVKM. Here the CDR3 DNA reads TGTGCCAGCAGTTTACTCCTTCTAGCTAACTATGGCTACACCTTC. It is translated as CASSLLLLANYGYTF.

This chain links TRBV3-1 (or the pseudogene TRBV3-2) with TRBJ1-1, with 10 bases lining up with TRBD1. The CDR3 length is 17 residues. The germline gives CDR1 LGHDT, CDR2 YNNKEL (reference sequence). After removal of 3 bases from V and 5 bases from J, the junction contained 12 bases not matched to a gene. CDR3 bases: TGTGCCAGCAGCCAGGCAAACCGACAGGGGGCGCGGACTGAAGCTTTCTTT. It encodes CASSQANRQGARTEAFF.

The chain links TRBV30 to TRBJ1-6; no clear D gene. Germline loops: CDR1 GTSNPN, CDR2 SVGIG (reference sequence). V dropped 0 bases and J dropped 10 bases, with 13 bases sitting between them. This CDR3 region has 14 residues. CDR3 DNA: TGTGCCTGGAGTGTACGGCCGGGAGGGTCACCCCTCCACTTT. This gives the protein CAWSVRPGGSPLHF.

The chain couples TRBV3-1 (or the pseudogene TRBV3-2) to TRBJ2-7; D might be TRBD1 (6 bases). The CDR3 is made up of 16 amino acids. V lost 0 bases, J lost 3 bases, and 15 bases lay in between. Germline values: CDR1 LGHDT, CDR2 YNNKEL (reference sequence). The CDR3 is CASSQELGARYYEQYF. The CDR3 DNA follows: TGTGCCAGCAGCCAAGAATTGGGGGCGCGGTACTACGAGCAGTACTTC.

The CDR3 protein is CASSSSDRGKRSFF. CDR3 nucleotide sequence: TGTGCCAGTAGTTCCTCGGACAGGGGTAAGCGGTCTTTCTTT. This chain links TRBV19 with TRBJ1-1; 9 nucleotides match TRBD1. There are 14 residues in the CDR3. Looked up from germline, CDR1 is LNHDA and CDR2 is SQIVND (reference sequence). The V segment lost 5 bases and the J segment 12 bases; nucleotides outside the gene matches: 13.

The V and J genes are TRBV7-3 and TRBJ2-2, with D perhaps TRBD1 (7 bases). V lost 5 bases to trimming and J lost 4 bases, with 14 bases between them. Germline CDR1 SGHTA, CDR2 FQGTGA. CDR3 size: 15 residues. CDR3 coding DNA: TGTGCCAGCAGCCGACAGGGAGGTTTCACCGGGGAGCTGTTTTTT. It yields the protein CASSRQGGFTGELFF.

The chain carries TRBV5-4 and TRBJ1-6; 8 bases line up with TRBD1. CDR1 SGHNT and CDR2 YYREEE come from the germline V gene (reference sequence). The J segment lost 9 bases and the V segment lost 3 bases, leaving 8 bases of the junction unmatched. The CDR3 is 15 amino acids. Here the CDR3 reads CASSSGDRLFSPLHF. The CDR3 bases are TGTGCCAGCAGCTCAGGGGACAGGCTTTTTTCACCCCTCCACTTT. Supplemented by reference TRBV5-4 and TRBJ1-6, the full variable domain reads ETGVTQSPTHLIKTRGQQVTLRCSSQSGHNTVSWYQQALGQGPQFIFQYYREEENGRGNFPPRFSGLQFPNYSSELNVNALELDDSALYLCASSSGDRLFSPLHFGNGTRLTVT.

The chain links TRBV10-2 to TRBJ2-2; tentative D call: TRBD1 (5 bases). V was shortened by 2 bases and J by 1 base, with 20 bases between the two germline ends. Germline V gene sequence: CDR1 WSHSY, CDR2 SAAADI. The CDR3 totals 19 residues. The CDR3 spells CASSEPRTPNGWNTGELFF. CDR3 bases: TGCGCCAGCAGTGAGCCCAGGACACCGAATGGGTGGAACACCGGGGAGCTGTTTTTT.

The CDR3 sequence: CASSQEGHGGGELFF. Here the CDR3 DNA reads TGCGCCAGCAGCCAAGAGGGCCACGGTGGCGGGGAGCTGTTTTTT. This chain uses TRBV4-3 with TRBJ2-2; D is uncertain. Trimming left V 0 bases short and J 7 bases short, with 12 bases between. The germline gives CDR1 LGHNA, CDR2 YSLEER. CDR3 length: 15 residues.

This clone was picked up a small number of times. One end of the junction is discordant with germline, which a read error may explain. The chain uses TRBV4-3 and TRBJ2-7; 9 bases are a match to TRBD1. The CDR3 length is 15 residues. The germline CDR1 and CDR2 sequences are LGHNA and YSLEER. The CDR3 spells CASSQATGQGYEQYF. In DNA, the CDR3 is TGCGCCAGCAGTCAAGCTACGGGACAGGGCTACGAGCAGTACTTC.

The chain links TRBV15 to TRBJ1-2; a possible D gene is TRBD1 (5 bases). V lost 0 bases and J lost 4, with 18 bases in between. From germline, CDR1 is LNHNV and CDR2 YYDKDF (reference sequence). CDR3 length: 17 residues. The DNA of the CDR3 is TGTGCCACCAGCAGAGATCGGGGGATCTCCCCCCTCTATGGCTACACCTTC. Amino acid sequence: CATSRDRGISPLYGYTF.

V is TRBV29-1 and J is TRBJ1-1, with TRBD1 matching 9 bases. The CDR3 is 14 residues long. With V trimmed by 7 bases and J by 1 base, 7 bases remained unmatched. Germline CDR1 and CDR2: SQVTM and ANQGSEA. The CDR3 bases are TGCAGCGCCGGACAGGGGACCACGAACACTGAAGCTTTCTTT. Its protein product is CSAGQGTTNTEAFF. Full variable domain (rest looked up from reference TRBV29-1 and TRBJ1-1): SAVISQKPSRDICQRGTSLTIQCQVDSQVTMMFWYRQQPGQSLTLIATANQGSEATYESGFVIDKFPISRPNLTFSTLTVSNMSPEDSSIYLCSAGQGTTNTEAFFGQGTRLTVV.

The chain joins TRBV28 to TRBJ1-2, with D unclear. CDR1 and CDR2 (germline): MDHEN, SYDVKM. The CDR3 sequence is 13 residues long. The V end was cut by 3 bases, the J end by 7 bases, with 12 bases between. The CDR3 bases are TGTGCCAGCAGTTTTGGGAGTCTAAGTGGCTACACCTTC. It translates to CASSFGSLSGYTF.

The V gene is TRBV7-9, the J gene TRBJ2-1; TRBD1 matches at 10 bases. V dropped 6 bases and J dropped 2; count of bases not matched to a gene: 10. CDR1 is SEHNR, CDR2 FQNEAQ, per germline (reference sequence). The CDR3 loop spans 17 amino acids. DNA for the CDR3: TGTGCCAGCAGATCGGGACAGGGGACCCTGACCTACAATGAGCAGTTCTTC. It codes for CASRSGQGTLTYNEQFF.